Here is one T cell receptor beta chain with its context. This CDR3 spans 15 amino acids. V lost 0 bases and J 7 bases, leaving 14 bases between the germline ends. CDR1 and CDR2 (germline): SGHDT, YYEEEE. Symptom resolution, clearance, or two negative PCRs marked the recovered donors of Cohort 3. Generated by immunoSEQ multiplex PCR, the TCRdb table keeps only in-frame clones and is missing some. The sample gives around 220,000 clones, around nine tenths of which show up once; approximately 1.9% is in the top ten. This record comes from a study of blood T cell repertoires in COVID-19. Study-wide background: Some COVID-19 samples were acute and others convalescent; all came from the United States, Italy and Spain.

The receptor was derived from a woman in her late teens or twenties who had recovered from COVID-19. The chain couples TRBV5-6 to TRBJ1-5, with no clear D. Sequenced: PBMCs or T cells enriched from blood (not recorded which). Written as DNA, the CDR3 is TGTGCCAGCAGCTTGGGTTACGGGAAAGACCAGCCCCAGCATTTT. This codes for CASSLGYGKDQPQHF.